A single sample is the source of the 13 T cell receptor beta chains below, sequenced in a study of blood T cell repertoires in COVID-19. The protocol was immunoSEQ multiplex PCR, while the TCRdb copy is restricted to in-frame clones and leaves out a portion. The table has over 300,000 clones, 80% to 90% seen once; the top ten hold about 6%. The specimen was peripheral blood. These receptors were collected from a man aged 18 to 29 who had recovered from COVID-19.

For this clone: At the DNA level, this CDR3 is encoded by other sequences in the same sample as well. This chain uses TRBV12-3 or TRBV12-4 with TRBJ2-2, with D uncertain. V lost 3 bases and J 7 bases, leaving 6 bases between the germline ends. The length of the CDR3 is 12 residues. This CDR3 reads CASSLSGGELFF. The CDR3 nucleotides are TGTGCCAGCAGTTTGTCCGGCGGGGAGCTGTTTTTT.

The chain joins TRBV18 to TRBJ2-7, with D possibly TRBD1 on 5 matching bases. Germline V CDR1 and CDR2: KGHSH, LQKENI. The V end was cut by 5 bases, the J end by 6 bases, with 20 bases between. The CDR3 is 15 amino acids. This CDR3 reads CASSVTPLRGSEQYF. The CDR3, as DNA: TGTGCCAGCTCAGTAACACCGTTAAGGGGTTCCGAGCAGTACTTC.

This clone was recorded only once. The chain uses TRBV4-3 and TRBJ2-1; D not certain. Germline CDR1 LGHNA, CDR2 YSLEER. The CDR3 contains 14 residues. V lost 1 base and J lost 5, with 9 bases in between. In DNA, the CDR3 is TGCGCCAGCAGCCAAGTTTGGAGTAACAATGAGCAGTTCTTC. Translated, it gives CASSQVWSNNEQFF.

This clone was picked up a small number of times. J is TRBJ2-7 and V is TRBV6-6; D unclear. Trimming took off 1 base at V and 4 bases at J, with 8 bases between the two ends. CDR1 is MNHNY, CDR2 SVGAGI, per germline (reference sequence). This CDR3 has 13 amino acids. The DNA of the CDR3 is TGTGCCAGCAGTTACTTTCCCCGGTACGAGCAGTACTTC. Translated, it gives CASSYFPRYEQYF.

The chain employs TRBV7-8 and TRBJ1-4, with a tentative D call TRBD1 (5 bases). Between the trimmed V and J ends, which lost 1 base and 12 bases, there was a span of 21 bases. CDR1 and CDR2 from the germline V gene are SGHVS and FQNEAQ. The CDR3 totals 16 residues. The CDR3 loop is CASSLVGGDLIEELFF. The CDR3 DNA reads as TGTGCCAGCAGCTTAGTCGGGGGGGACCTGATCGAAGAACTGTTTTTT.

This chain uses TRBV19 with TRBJ1-3; possible D gene TRBD1, 6 bases. Germline CDR1 reads LNHDA; CDR2 reads SQIVND (reference sequence). The V end was cut by 4 bases, the J end by 9 bases, with 19 bases between. The CDR3 has 15 residues. The chain's CDR3 is CASSKMTGPRGTIYF. The CDR3 DNA reads TGTGCCAGTAGTAAGATGACAGGACCTAGGGGCACCATATATTTT.

The gene calls are TRBV2 and TRBJ1-1; D is perhaps TRBD1 (5 bases). Trimming took off 2 bases at V and 2 bases at J, with 15 bases between the two ends. The germline V gene encodes CDR1 SNHLY and CDR2 FYNNEI. The CDR3 sequence is 16 residues long. For the CDR3, the DNA is TGTGCCAGCAGTGAAACCCTTTTCACAGGTAACACTGAAGCTTTCTTT. Its protein product is CASSETLFTGNTEAFF.

The CDR3 region is CASSQAKLSNQPQHF. In nucleotides, the CDR3 is TGCGCCAGCAGCCAAGCGAAACTTAGCAATCAGCCCCAGCATTTT. This chain joins TRBV4-1 and TRBJ1-5, with D uncertain. This CDR3 region has 15 residues. V was cut by 1 base and J by 0 bases, with 7 bases left in between. Germline CDR1 and CDR2: MGHRA and YSYEKL.

J is TRBJ2-5 and V is TRBV6-5; weak D call: TRBD2 (6 bases). This CDR3 contains 13 residues. Germline V gene data show CDR1 as MNHEY and CDR2 as SVGAGI. V dropped 2 bases and J dropped 4 bases, with 8 bases sitting between them. CDR3 DNA sequence: TGTGCCAGCAGTTACCCCGGGGGAGAGACCCAGTACTTC. Its translation: CASSYPGGETQYF.

V gene TRBV24-1 combines with J gene TRBJ2-3; a possible D gene is TRBD1 (6 bases). Germline V lookup: CDR1 KGHDR, CDR2 SFDVKD. The CDR3 totals 14 residues. The V gene lost 2 bases and the J gene lost 2 bases, with 7 bases spanning the gap. The CDR3 spells CATSDWTDTDTQYF. In DNA form, the CDR3 reads TGTGCCACCAGTGATTGGACAGACACAGATACGCAGTATTTT.

The chain couples TRBV5-1 to TRBJ2-5, with 9 bases lining up with TRBD2. This CDR3 spans 15 amino acids. CDR1 SGHRS and CDR2 YFSETQ come from the germline V gene. The V segment lost 0 bases and the J segment 5 bases; nucleotides outside the gene matches: 5. As DNA, the CDR3 is TGCGCCAGCAGCTTGGGTAGCGGGGGTTACGAGACCCAGTACTTC. Translated: CASSLGSGGYETQYF.

The J gene is TRBJ2-2, the V gene TRBV29-1; tentative D call: TRBD2 (5 bases). Germline assignment: CDR1 SQVTM and CDR2 ANQGSEA. Trimming removed 4 bases at V and 6 bases at J, with 12 bases between. The CDR3 consists of 13 residues. CDR3 amino acids: CSVGVRASGELFF. Written as DNA, the CDR3 is TGCAGCGTTGGAGTGAGGGCGTCCGGGGAGCTGTTTTTT.

The V and J genes are TRBV29-1 and TRBJ2-1; D perhaps matches TRBD1 (6 bases). The CDR3 has 13 residues. The V gene's germline CDR1 is SQVTM and CDR2 ANQGSEA. The V and J ends lost 1 base and 2 bases respectively, with 6 bases between them. The CDR3 DNA reads TGCAGCGTTGAAGGGACAGCCTACAATGAGCAGTTCTTC. Encoded protein: CSVEGTAYNEQFF.